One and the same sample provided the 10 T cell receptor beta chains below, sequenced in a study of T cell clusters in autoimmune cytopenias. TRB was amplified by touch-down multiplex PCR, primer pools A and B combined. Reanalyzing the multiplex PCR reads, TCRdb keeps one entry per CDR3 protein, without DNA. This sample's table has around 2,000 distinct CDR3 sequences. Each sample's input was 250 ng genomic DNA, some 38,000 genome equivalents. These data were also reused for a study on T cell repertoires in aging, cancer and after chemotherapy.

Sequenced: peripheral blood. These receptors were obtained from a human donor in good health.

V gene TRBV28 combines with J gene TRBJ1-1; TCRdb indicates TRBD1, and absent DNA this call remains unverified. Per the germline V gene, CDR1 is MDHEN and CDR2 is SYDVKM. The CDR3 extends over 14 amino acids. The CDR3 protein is CASSPPRGNTEAFF.

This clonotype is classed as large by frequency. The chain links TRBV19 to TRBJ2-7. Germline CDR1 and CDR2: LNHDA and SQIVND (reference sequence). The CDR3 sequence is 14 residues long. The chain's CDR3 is CASSSYMDYYEQYF. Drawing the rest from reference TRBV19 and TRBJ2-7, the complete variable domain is DGGITQSPKYLFRKEGQNVTLSCEQNLNHDAMYWYRQDPGQGLRLIYYSQIVNDFQKGDIAEGYSVSREKKESFPLTVTSAQKNPTAFYLCASSSYMDYYEQYFGPGTRLTVT.

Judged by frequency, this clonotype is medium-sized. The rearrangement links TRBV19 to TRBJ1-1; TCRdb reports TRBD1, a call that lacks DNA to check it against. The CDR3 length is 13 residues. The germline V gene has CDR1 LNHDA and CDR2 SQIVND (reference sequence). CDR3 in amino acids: CASALQGNTEAFF.

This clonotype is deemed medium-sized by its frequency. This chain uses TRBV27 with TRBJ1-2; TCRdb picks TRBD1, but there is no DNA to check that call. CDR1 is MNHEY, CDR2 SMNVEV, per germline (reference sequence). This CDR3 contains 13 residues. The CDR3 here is CASSLSEGYGYTF.

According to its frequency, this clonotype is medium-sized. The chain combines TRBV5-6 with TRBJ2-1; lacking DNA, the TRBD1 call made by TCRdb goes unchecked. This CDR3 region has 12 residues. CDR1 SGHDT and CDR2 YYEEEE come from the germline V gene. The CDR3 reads CASGGEYNEQFF.

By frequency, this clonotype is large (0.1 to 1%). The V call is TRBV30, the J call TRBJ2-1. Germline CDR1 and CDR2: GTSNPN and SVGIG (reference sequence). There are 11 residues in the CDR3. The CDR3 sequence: CAWLDYNEQFF. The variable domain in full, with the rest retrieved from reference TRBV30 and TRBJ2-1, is SQTIHQWPATLVQPVGSPLSLECTVEGTSNPNLYWYRQAAGRGLQLLFYSVGIGQISSEVPQNLSASRPQDRQFILSSKKLLLSDSGFYLCAWLDYNEQFFGPGTRLTVL.

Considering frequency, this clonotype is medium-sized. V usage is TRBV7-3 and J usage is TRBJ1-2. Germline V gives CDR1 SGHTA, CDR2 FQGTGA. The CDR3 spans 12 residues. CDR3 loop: CASSPIGENPTF.

CDR3 amino acids: CASSVEGSTDTQYF. This sequence joins TRBV2 and TRBJ2-3. Germline V gene sequence: CDR1 SNHLY, CDR2 FYNNEI. The CDR3 has 14 residues.

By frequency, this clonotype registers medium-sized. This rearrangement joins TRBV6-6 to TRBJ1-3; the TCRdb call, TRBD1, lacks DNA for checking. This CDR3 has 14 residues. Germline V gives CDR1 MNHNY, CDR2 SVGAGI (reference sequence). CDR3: CASKKGDIGNTIYF.

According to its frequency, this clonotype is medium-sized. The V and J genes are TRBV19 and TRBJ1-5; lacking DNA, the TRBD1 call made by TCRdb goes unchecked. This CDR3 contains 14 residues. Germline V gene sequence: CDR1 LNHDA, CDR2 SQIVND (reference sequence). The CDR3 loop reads CASKGHNSNQPQHF.